This T cell receptor beta chain appears in the sequencing data of a study of tissue T cells after allogeneic stem cell transplantation. TCRbeta CDR3 was sequenced at survey depth with template counts. Assay: immunoSEQ multiplex PCR; the TCRdb copy retains only in-frame clones and omits some. The sample has 12,000 or so clones; 70% to 80% are singletons. Comparators without hematopoietic cell transplant had other cancers, at least five gastrointestinal samples, and no known gastrointestinal disease. The sequencing here drew on tissue from the right colon, taken at autopsy. The sequence derives from a woman between 18 and 49 years old with breast cancer.

CDR3 sequence (DNA): TGTGCCAGCAGACACAAAGCTAGCGGGGGCAGCTATAGCACAGATACGCAGTATTTT. This sequence encodes CASRHKASGGSYSTDTQYF. This chain connects TRBV3-1 (or the pseudogene TRBV3-2) to TRBJ2-3, with 10 positions matching TRBD2. Germline loops: CDR1 LGHDT, CDR2 YNNKEL (reference sequence). V dropped 6 bases and J dropped 0; count of bases not matched to a gene: 15. The CDR3 loop spans 19 amino acids.